This TCR beta chain was captured by sequencing in a study of T cells in Graves' hyperthyroidism and ophthalmopathy. At the level of the study: Peripheral blood specimens were obtained at initial diagnosis, prior to any treatment.

Patients showing uncontrolled infection, other autoimmune disease, pregnancy or lactation were ineligible. Amplified TCR beta CDR3 regions came from RNA transcripts. With the HTBI primer set, the TCR CDR3 went through a first round of RT-PCR. TCRdb passed the multiplex PCR reads through MiXCR, listing each CDR3 protein once. Of 85,000 to 110,000 distinct CDR3 sequences in the sample, 40% to 50% were seen once. This clonotype was detected ten times or more. V lost 3 bases and J 4 bases, leaving 9 bases between the germline ends. The CDR3 has 13 amino acids. Germline CDR1 LNHDA, CDR2 SQIVND (reference sequence).

The TCR originated in a man in his forties with Graves' hyperthyroidism. The source material was blood. The chain has TRBV19 and TRBJ1-1; TRBD1 might be the D (6 bases). The CDR3 reads CASSILQGTEAFF. DNA of the CDR3: TGTGCCAGTAGTATCTTACAGGGCACTGAAGCTTTCTTT.